This entry features one T cell receptor beta chain sequence. Its antigen is as yet unknown. These data come from a study of cytomegalovirus exposure and HLA in healthy donors. On the study more broadly: Counted in an early data release were roughly 81 million unique TCRs from HLA-typed donors. Notes on the study in general: Roughly uniform depth of sequencing across donors was assumed in presence/absence analyses.

Primers: 60 Vbeta forward and 13 Jbeta reverse. Method: immunoSEQ multiplex PCR; TCRdb's copy keeps in-frame clones and lacks some. The sample has 100,000 to 140,000 clones, less than 80% seen once. V was shortened by 9 bases and J by 2 bases, with 17 bases between the two germline ends. This CDR3 has 15 residues. CDR1 and CDR2 from the germline V gene are ENHRY and SYGVKD. Sequencing used PBMCs. The chain recombines TRBV10-3 with TRBJ1-3, with a weak D call TRBD1 (6 bases). The receptor was isolated from a man aged 25 to 45 in good health and CMV-seronegative. CDR3 coding DNA: TGTGCCATGAGGCCCGCCAGGGGAGCTGGAAACACCATATATTTT. This translates into CAMRPARGAGNTIYF.